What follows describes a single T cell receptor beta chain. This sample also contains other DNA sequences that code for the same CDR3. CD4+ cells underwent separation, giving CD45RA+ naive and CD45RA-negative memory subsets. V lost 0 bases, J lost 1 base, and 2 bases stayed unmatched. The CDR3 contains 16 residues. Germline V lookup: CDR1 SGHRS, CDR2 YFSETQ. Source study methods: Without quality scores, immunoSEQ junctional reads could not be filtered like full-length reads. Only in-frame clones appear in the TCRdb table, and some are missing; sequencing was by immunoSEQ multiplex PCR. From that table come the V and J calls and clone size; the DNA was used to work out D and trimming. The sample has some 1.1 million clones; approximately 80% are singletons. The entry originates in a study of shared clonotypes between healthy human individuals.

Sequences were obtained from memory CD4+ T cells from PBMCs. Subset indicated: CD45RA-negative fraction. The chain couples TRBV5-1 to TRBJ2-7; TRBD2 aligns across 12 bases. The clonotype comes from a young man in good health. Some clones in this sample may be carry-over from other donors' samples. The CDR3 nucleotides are TGCGCCAGCAGCTTGGGGCTAGCGGGAGGGTCCTACGAGCAGTACTTC. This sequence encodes CASSLGLAGGSYEQYF.